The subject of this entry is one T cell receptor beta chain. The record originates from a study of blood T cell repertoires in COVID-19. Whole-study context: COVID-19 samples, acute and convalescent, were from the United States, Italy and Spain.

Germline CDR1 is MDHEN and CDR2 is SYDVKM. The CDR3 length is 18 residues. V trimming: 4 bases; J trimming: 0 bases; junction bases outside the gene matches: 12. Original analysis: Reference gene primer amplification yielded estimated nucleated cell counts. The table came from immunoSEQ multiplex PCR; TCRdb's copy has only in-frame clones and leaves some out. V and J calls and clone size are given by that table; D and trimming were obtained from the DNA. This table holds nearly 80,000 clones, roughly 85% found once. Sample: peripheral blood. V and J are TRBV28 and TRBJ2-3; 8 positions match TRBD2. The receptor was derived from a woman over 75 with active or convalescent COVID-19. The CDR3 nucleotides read TGTGCCAGCAGTTCATCTACCTTTAGCGGGGCAAGCACAGATACGCAGTATTTT. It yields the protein CASSSSTFSGASTDTQYF.